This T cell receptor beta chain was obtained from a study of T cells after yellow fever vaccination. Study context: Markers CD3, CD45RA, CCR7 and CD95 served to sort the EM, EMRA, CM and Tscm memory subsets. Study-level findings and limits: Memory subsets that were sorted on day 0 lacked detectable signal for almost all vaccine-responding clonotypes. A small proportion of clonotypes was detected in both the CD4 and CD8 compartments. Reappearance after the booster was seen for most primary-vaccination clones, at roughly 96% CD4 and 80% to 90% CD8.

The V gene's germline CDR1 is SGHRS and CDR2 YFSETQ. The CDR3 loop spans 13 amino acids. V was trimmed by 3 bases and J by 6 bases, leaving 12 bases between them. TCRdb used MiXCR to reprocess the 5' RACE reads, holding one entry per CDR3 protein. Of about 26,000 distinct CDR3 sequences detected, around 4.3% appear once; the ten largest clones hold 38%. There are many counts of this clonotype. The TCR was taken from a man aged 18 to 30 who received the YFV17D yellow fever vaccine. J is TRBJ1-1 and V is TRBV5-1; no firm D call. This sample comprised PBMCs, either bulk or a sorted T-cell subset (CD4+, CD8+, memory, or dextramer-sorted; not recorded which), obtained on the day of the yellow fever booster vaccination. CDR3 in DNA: TGCGCCAGCAGCTCCTTTGGGGTGGCTGAAGCTTTCTTT. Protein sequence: CASSSFGVAEAFF.